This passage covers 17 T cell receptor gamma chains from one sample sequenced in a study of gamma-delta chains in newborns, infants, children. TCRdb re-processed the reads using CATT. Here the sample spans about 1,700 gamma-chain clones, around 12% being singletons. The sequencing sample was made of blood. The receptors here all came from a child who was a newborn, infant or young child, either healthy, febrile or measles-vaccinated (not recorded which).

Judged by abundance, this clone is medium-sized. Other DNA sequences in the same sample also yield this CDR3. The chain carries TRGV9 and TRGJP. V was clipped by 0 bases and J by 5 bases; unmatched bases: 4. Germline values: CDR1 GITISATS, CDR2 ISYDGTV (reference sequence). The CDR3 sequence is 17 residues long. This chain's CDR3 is CALWEVPEELGKKIKVF. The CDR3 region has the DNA TGTGCCTTGTGGGAGGTGCCGGAAGAGTTGGGCAAAAAAATCAAGGTATTT.

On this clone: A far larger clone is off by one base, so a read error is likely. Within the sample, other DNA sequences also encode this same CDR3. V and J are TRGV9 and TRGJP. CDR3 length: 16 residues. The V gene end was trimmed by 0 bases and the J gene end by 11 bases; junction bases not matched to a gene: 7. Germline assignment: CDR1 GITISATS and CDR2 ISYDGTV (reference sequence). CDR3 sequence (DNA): TGTGCCTTGTGGGAGGTGCTCGAGCTGGGCAAAAAAATCAAGGTATTT. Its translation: CALWEVLELGKKIKVF.

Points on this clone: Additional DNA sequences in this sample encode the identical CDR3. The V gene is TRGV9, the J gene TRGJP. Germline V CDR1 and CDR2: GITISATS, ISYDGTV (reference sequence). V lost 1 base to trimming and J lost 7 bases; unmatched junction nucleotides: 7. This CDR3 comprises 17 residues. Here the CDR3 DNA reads TGTGCCTTGTGGGAGGTTGGGGGTGAGTTGGGCAAAAAAATCAAGGTATTT. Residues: CALWEVGGELGKKIKVF.

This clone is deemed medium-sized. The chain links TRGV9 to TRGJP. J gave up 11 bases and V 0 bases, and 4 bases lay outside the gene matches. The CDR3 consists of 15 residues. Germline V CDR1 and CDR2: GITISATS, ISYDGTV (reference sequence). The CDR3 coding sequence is TGTGCCTTGTGGGAGGTGAACCTGGGCAAAAAAATCAAGGTATTT. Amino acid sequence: CALWEVNLGKKIKVF.

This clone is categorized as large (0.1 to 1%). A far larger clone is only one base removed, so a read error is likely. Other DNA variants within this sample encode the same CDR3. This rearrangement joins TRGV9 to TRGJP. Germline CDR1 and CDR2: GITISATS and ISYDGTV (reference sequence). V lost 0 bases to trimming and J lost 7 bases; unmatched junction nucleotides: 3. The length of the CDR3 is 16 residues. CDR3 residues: CALWEVHELGKKIKVF. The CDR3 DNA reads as TGTGCCTTGTGGGAGGTGCATGAGTTGGGCAAAAAAATCAAGGTATTT.

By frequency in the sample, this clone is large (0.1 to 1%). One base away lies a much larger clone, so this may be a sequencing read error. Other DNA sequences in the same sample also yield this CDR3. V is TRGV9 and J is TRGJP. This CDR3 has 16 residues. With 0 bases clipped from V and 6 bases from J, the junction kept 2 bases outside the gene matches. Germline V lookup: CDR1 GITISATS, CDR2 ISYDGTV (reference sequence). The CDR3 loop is CALWEVTELGKKIKVF. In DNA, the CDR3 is TGTGCCTTGTGGGAGGTGACAGAGTTGGGCAAAAAAATCAAGGTATTT.

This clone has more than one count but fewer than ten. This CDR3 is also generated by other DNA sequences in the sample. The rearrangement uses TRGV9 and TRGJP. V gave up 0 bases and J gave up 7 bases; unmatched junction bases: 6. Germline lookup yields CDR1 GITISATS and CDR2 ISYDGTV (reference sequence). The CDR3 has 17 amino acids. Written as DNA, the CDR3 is TGTGCCTTGTGGGAGGTGCAAGTTGAGTTGGGCAAAAAAATCAAGGTATTT. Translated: CALWEVQVELGKKIKVF.

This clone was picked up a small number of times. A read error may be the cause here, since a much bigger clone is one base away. The CDR3 spells CALWEVQQELGKKIRVF. The CDR3 DNA follows: TGTGCCTTGTGGGAGGTGCAACAAGAGTTGGGCAAAAAAATCAGGGTATTT. This chain links TRGV9 with TRGJP. Germline CDR1 is GITISATS and CDR2 is ISYDGTV (reference sequence). This CDR3 contains 17 residues.

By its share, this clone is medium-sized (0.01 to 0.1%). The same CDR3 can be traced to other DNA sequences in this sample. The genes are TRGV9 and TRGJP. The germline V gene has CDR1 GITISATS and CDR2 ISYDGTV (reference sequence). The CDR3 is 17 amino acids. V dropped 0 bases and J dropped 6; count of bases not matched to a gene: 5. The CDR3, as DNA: TGTGCCTTGTGGGAGGTGCTAGGAGAGTTGGGCAAAAAAATCAAGGTATTT. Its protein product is CALWEVLGELGKKIKVF.

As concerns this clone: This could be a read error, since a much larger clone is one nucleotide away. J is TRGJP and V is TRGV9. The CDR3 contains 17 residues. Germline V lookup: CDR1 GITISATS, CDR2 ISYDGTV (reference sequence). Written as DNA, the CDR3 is TGTGCCTTGTGGGGGGTGCATGCAGAGTTGGGCAAAAAAATCAAGGTATTT. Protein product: CALWGVHAELGKKIKVF.

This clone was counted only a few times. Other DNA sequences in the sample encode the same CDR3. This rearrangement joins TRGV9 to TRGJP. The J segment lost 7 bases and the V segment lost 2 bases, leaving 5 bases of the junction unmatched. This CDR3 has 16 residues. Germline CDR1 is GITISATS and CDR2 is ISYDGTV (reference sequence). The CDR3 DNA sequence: TGTGCCTTGTGGGAGGAAAGGGAGTTGGGCAAAAAAATCAAGGTATTT. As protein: CALWEERELGKKIKVF.

In nucleotides, the CDR3 is TGTGCCTTGTGGGAGGTGCACGCGGGCAAAAAAATCAAGGTATTT. It codes for CALWEVHAGKKIKVF. The gene calls are TRGV9 and TRGJP. The CDR3 loop spans 15 amino acids. V gave up 0 bases and J gave up 12 bases; unmatched junction bases: 5. Germline loops: CDR1 GITISATS, CDR2 ISYDGTV (reference sequence).

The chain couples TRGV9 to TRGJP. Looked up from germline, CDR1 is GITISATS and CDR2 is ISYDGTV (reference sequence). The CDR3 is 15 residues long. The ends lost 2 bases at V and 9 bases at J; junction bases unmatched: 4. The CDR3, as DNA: TGTGCCTTGTGGGAGGCCCCGTTGGGCAAAAAAATCAAGGTATTT. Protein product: CALWEAPLGKKIKVF.

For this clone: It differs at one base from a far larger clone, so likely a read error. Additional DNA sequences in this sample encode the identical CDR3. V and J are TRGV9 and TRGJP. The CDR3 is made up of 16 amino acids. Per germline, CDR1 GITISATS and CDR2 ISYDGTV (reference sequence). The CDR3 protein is CALWEAQELGKKIKVF. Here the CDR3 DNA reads TGTGCCTTGTGGGAGGCCCAAGAGTTGGGCAAAAAGATCAAGGTATTT.

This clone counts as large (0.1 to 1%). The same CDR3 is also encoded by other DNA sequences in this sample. The CDR3 DNA is TGTGCCTTGTGGGAGGTGCACAAGTTGGGCAAAAAAATCAAGGTATTT. Its translation is CALWEVHKLGKKIKVF. The rearrangement links TRGV9 to TRGJP. This CDR3 has 16 amino acids. Germline V gives CDR1 GITISATS, CDR2 ISYDGTV (reference sequence). V lost 0 bases, J lost 8 bases, and 4 bases stayed unmatched.

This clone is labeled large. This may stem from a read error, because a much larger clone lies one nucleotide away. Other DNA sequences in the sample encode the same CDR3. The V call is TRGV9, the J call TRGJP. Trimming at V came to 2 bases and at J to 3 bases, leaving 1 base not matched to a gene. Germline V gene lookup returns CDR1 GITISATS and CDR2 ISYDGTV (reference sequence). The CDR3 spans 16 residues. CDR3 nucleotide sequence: TGTGCCTTGTGGGAGGCGCAAGAGTTGGGCAAAAAAATCAAGGTATTT. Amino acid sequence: CALWEAQELGKKIKVF.

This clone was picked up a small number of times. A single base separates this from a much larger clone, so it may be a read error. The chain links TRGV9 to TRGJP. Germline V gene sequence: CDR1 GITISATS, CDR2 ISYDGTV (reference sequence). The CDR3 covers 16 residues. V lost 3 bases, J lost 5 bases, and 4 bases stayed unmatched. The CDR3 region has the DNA TGTGCCTTGTGGGAGAGGAAAGAGTTGGGCAAAAAAATCAAGGTATTT. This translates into CALWERKELGKKIKVF.